Each of the 8 T cell receptor beta chains below was sequenced from the same sample in a study of technical replicates of blood from a handful of donors. The assay was immunoSEQ multiplex PCR, and TCRdb's table has in-frame clones only and misses some. The sample holds 8,000 to 10,000 clones, about nine tenths seen once. Source material: PBMCs. All receptors derive from a human donor in good health.

This clone was seen once. The rearrangement joins TRBV2 to TRBJ1-5, with D possibly TRBD1 on 5 matching bases. Germline V lookup: CDR1 SNHLY, CDR2 FYNNEI. V was trimmed by 7 bases and J by 4 bases, leaving 17 bases between them. The CDR3 extends over 15 amino acids. CDR3 sequence (DNA): TGTGCCAGCAACGTTCGGGGGATGGGGAATCAGCCCCAGCATTTT. Translated: CASNVRGMGNQPQHF.

This sequence joins TRBV6-5 and TRBJ1-1; TRBD1 might be the D (5 bases). Deletions cut 0 bases from V and 3 bases from J, with 14 bases between. The length of the CDR3 is 16 residues. The V gene's germline CDR1 is MNHEY and CDR2 SVGAGI. CDR3 coding DNA: TGTGCCAGCAGTTACTCGGGGTCCACACAGGACACTGAAGCTTTCTTT. Translation: CASSYSGSTQDTEAFF.

This chain joins TRBV6-1 and TRBJ2-1; 10 bases are shared with TRBD2. The CDR3 contains 15 residues. The germline V gene has CDR1 MNHNS and CDR2 SASEGT. V shed 6 bases, J shed 8 bases, and the junction held 10 bases outside the gene matches. CDR3 DNA sequence: TGTGCCAGCAGAAGAGGGGCTAGCGGGAGCTATGAGCAGTTCTTC. Encoded protein: CASRRGASGSYEQFF.

V usage is TRBV19 and J usage is TRBJ1-2; 8 bases match TRBD1. Germline CDR1 and CDR2: LNHDA and SQIVND (reference sequence). This CDR3 spans 15 amino acids. Unmatched junction bases numbered 9, after V lost 5 bases and J lost 4 bases. The CDR3 reads CASSVGGQDPYGYTF. CDR3 nucleotides: TGTGCCAGTAGTGTTGGGGGACAGGACCCCTATGGCTACACCTTC.

This clone showed up just once. The CDR3 here is CASSSRGQLGQETQYF. The CDR3 region has the DNA TGTGCCAGTAGTTCCCGAGGACAGTTAGGTCAAGAGACCCAGTACTTC. This chain links TRBV19 with TRBJ2-5; maybe TRBD1 (6 bases). The germline V gene has CDR1 LNHDA and CDR2 SQIVND (reference sequence). Trimming removed 5 bases at V and 2 bases at J, with 18 bases between. The CDR3 totals 16 residues.

This clone was counted between two and nine times. This chain connects TRBV6-5 to TRBJ1-3, with unresolved D. V dropped 0 bases and J dropped 0 bases, with 9 bases sitting between them. Germline V CDR1 and CDR2: MNHEY, SVGAGI. The CDR3 totals 16 residues. The CDR3 nucleotides are TGTGCCAGCAGTTACTCCGGCGGGTACTCTGGAAACACCATATATTTT. This codes for CASSYSGGYSGNTIYF.

The chain links TRBV29-1 to TRBJ2-7; TRBD2 agrees at 12 bases. This CDR3 comprises 17 residues. Germline trimming cut 1 base from V and 4 bases from J; bases unmatched to any gene: 11. CDR1 and CDR2 from the germline V gene are SQVTM and ANQGSEA. Written as DNA, the CDR3 is TGCAGCGTTGAAGGGCTAGCGGGAGGGCCGTTAGGGTACGAGCAGTACTTC. It yields the protein CSVEGLAGGPLGYEQYF.

The chain joins TRBV30 to TRBJ2-1; D gene unclear. The CDR3 totals 13 residues. The germline V gene encodes CDR1 GTSNPN and CDR2 SVGIG (reference sequence). With 1 base removed from V and 6 bases from J, the gap between germline ends came to 10 bases. This CDR3 is CAWSGRGPNEQFF. CDR3 in DNA: TGTGCCTGGAGTGGGCGAGGCCCCAATGAGCAGTTCTTC.